The 30 T cell receptor beta chains reported below all come from one sample, sequenced in a study of blood T cell repertoires in COVID-19. The method was immunoSEQ multiplex PCR; TCRdb's version includes in-frame clones alone and lacks a portion of them. The sample lists about 38,000 clones, about 88% occurring once. Specimen: peripheral blood. The receptors come from a man in his sixties or seventies with active COVID-19.

In this sample, this clone turned up a few times. This chain joins TRBV3-1 (or the pseudogene TRBV3-2) and TRBJ1-2; 7 bases agree with TRBD1. This CDR3 spans 15 amino acids. CDR1 is LGHDT and CDR2 is YNNKEL in the germline V gene (reference sequence). V was pared by 4 bases and J by 2 bases, with 7 bases of the junction left unmatched. CDR3 DNA sequence: TGTGCCAGCAGCCGATCGCAGGGGGGAAACTATGGCTACACCTTC. This codes for CASSRSQGGNYGYTF.

The rearrangement joins TRBV7-9 to TRBJ2-1; 12 bases align to TRBD2. This CDR3 contains 18 residues. With 5 bases clipped from V and 9 bases from J, the junction kept 17 bases outside the gene matches. From germline, CDR1 is SEHNR and CDR2 FQNEAQ (reference sequence). CDR3 bases: TGTGCCAGCAGCCGAACAAAACTAGCGGGAGGATCAATCGGTGAGCAGTTCTTC. Its protein is CASSRTKLAGGSIGEQFF.

V and J are TRBV28 and TRBJ2-1; 8 bases are shared with TRBD1. V shed 6 bases, J shed 8 bases, and the junction held 9 bases outside the gene matches. Germline values: CDR1 MDHEN, CDR2 SYDVKM. The CDR3 runs 14 residues. CDR3 loop: CASSRQGLRYEQFF. The CDR3 bases are TGTGCCAGCAGCAGACAGGGGCTCAGGTATGAGCAGTTCTTC.

This clone was detected once. The rearrangement uses TRBV12-3 or TRBV12-4 and TRBJ2-1, with D tentatively TRBD2 (5 bases). Trimming removed 8 bases at V and 2 bases at J, with 10 bases between. This CDR3 region has 13 residues. CDR3 DNA: TGTGCCAGCCGAGGTAGCGCCTACAATGAGCAGTTCTTC. It is translated as CASRGSAYNEQFF.

The rearrangement uses TRBV4-1 and TRBJ1-5, with 8 bases identical to TRBD1. From germline, CDR1 is MGHRA and CDR2 YSYEKL. The CDR3 has 14 amino acids. The ends lost 4 bases at V and 5 bases at J; junction bases unmatched: 4. As DNA, the CDR3 is TGCGCCAGCAGCCCCGGACAGGGAGATCAGCCCCAGCATTTT. Encoded protein: CASSPGQGDQPQHF.

This chain uses TRBV12-3 or TRBV12-4 with TRBJ1-2; D gene ambiguous. The CDR3 length is 13 residues. Trimming cost V 1 base and J 7 bases, with 10 bases left between them. Here the CDR3 DNA reads TGTGCCAGCAGTTTAGAGCCAAGTTCTGGCTACACCTTC. It encodes CASSLEPSSGYTF.

This rearrangement joins TRBV19 to TRBJ1-3; unclear D gene. The CDR3 contains 17 residues. Trimming took off 4 bases at V and 0 bases at J, with 16 bases between the two ends. Germline CDR1 reads LNHDA; CDR2 reads SQIVND (reference sequence). The CDR3, as DNA: TGTGCCAGTAGTACTCCGGGGAGAGCTTCCTCTGGAAACACCATATATTTT. This codes for CASSTPGRASSGNTIYF.

This clone came up a few times. V gene TRBV3-1 (or the pseudogene TRBV3-2) combines with J gene TRBJ2-1; the D gene is possibly TRBD2 (6 bases). V dropped 3 bases and J dropped 7 bases, with 13 bases sitting between them. CDR1 is LGHDT and CDR2 is YNNKEL in the germline V gene (reference sequence). The CDR3 is made up of 14 amino acids. The chain's CDR3 is CASSHGSPGNEQFF. The CDR3, as DNA: TGTGCCAGCAGCCACGGGAGCCCCGGGAATGAGCAGTTCTTC.

The V call is TRBV25-1, the J call TRBJ1-1, with 11 positions matching TRBD1. The CDR3 has 15 amino acids. The junction had 7 bases not matched to a gene; V was cut back by 6 bases and J by 4 bases. CDR1 is MGHDK and CDR2 is SYGVNS in the germline V gene. CDR3 region: CASSRAGTGGTEAFF. The CDR3 DNA reads as TGTGCCAGCAGCCGCGCCGGGACAGGGGGCACTGAAGCTTTCTTT.

The chain combines TRBV7-2 with TRBJ1-1, with D maybe TRBD1 (6 bases). The CDR3 loop spans 14 amino acids. V gave up 3 bases and J gave up 2 bases, with 10 bases separating them. CDR1 is SGHTA and CDR2 is FQGNSA in the germline V gene. The CDR3 region has the DNA TGTGCCAGCAGCTTGGACAGATACAACACTGAAGCTTTCTTT. Amino acid sequence: CASSLDRYNTEAFF.

This sequence joins TRBV9 and TRBJ2-3; 8 nucleotides align to TRBD2. Germline V CDR1 and CDR2: SGDLS, YYNGEE. J gave up 4 bases and V 2 bases, and 6 bases lay outside the gene matches. CDR3 length equals 15 residues. In DNA form, the CDR3 reads TGTGCCAGCAGCGTCGGCGCGGGGGGCTCAGATACGCAGTATTTT. It yields the protein CASSVGAGGSDTQYF.

This chain uses TRBV19 with TRBJ2-7, with 9 bases aligning to TRBD1. The trim removed 6 bases at V and 4 bases at J, leaving 7 bases unmatched. The germline V gene encodes CDR1 LNHDA and CDR2 SQIVND (reference sequence). The CDR3 contains 14 residues. CDR3 amino acids: CASRFRTGEYEQYF. CDR3 sequence (DNA): TGTGCCAGTAGGTTTAGGACAGGGGAGTACGAGCAGTACTTC.

This rearrangement joins TRBV27 to TRBJ2-7; 10 positions agree with TRBD2. The CDR3 is 19 residues long. V lost 0 bases to trimming and J lost 4 bases; unmatched junction nucleotides: 15. CDR1 and CDR2 (germline): MNHEY, SMNVEV (reference sequence). The CDR3 nucleotides are TGTGCCAGCAGTTTATCTAGCGGGAGGAGTGGGATAAAGTGGTACGAGCAGTACTTC. The encoded protein is CASSLSSGRSGIKWYEQYF.

This sequence joins TRBV6-2 or TRBV6-3 and TRBJ1-5, with a tentative D call TRBD1 (6 bases). This CDR3 is 16 amino acids long. Per germline, CDR1 MNHEY and CDR2 SVGEGT. V shed 6 bases and J shed 2 bases, with 17 bases lying between them. The CDR3 bases are TGTGCCAGCAGCTATTCCCTGACAGGTCGCAATCAGCCCCAGCATTTT. As protein: CASSYSLTGRNQPQHF.

The chain links TRBV14 to TRBJ1-1; TRBD1 matches at 8 bases. CDR3 length equals 14 residues. Germline-derived CDR1 and CDR2 are SGHDN and FVKESK. V lost 3 bases to trimming and J lost 6 bases; unmatched junction nucleotides: 6. The CDR3 protein is CASSHQGARSEAFF. CDR3 nucleotides: TGTGCCAGCAGCCACCAGGGGGCTCGGTCTGAAGCTTTCTTT.

The CDR3 region has the DNA TGTGCCAGCAGCTTAGGCAGCCTAGGCTACGAGCAGTACTTC. Translation: CASSLGSLGYEQYF. The chain combines TRBV7-9 with TRBJ2-7; D is undetermined. CDR1 SEHNR and CDR2 FQNEAQ come from the germline V gene (reference sequence). This CDR3 is 14 amino acids long. V lost 1 base, J lost 3 bases, and 10 bases lay in between.

The rearrangement joins TRBV11-3 to TRBJ2-2; 10 nucleotides match TRBD2. Trimming cost V 3 bases and J 8 bases; bases outside gene matches: 9. The CDR3 is made up of 16 amino acids. The germline V gene encodes CDR1 SGHNT and CDR2 YENEEA. Here the CDR3 DNA reads TGTGCCAGCAGCTTCGGGCTAGCGGGAGTAGAAGGGGAGCTGTTTTTT. It yields the protein CASSFGLAGVEGELFF. Full variable domain (remainder filled in from reference TRBV11-3 and TRBJ2-2): EAGVVQSPRYKIIEKKQPVAFWCNPISGHNTLYWYLQNLGQGPELLIRYENEEAVDDSQLPKDRFSAERLKGVDSTLKIQPAELGDSAVYLCASSFGLAGVEGELFFGEGSRLTVL.

The chain recombines TRBV9 with TRBJ1-6; D ambiguous. Germline-derived CDR1 and CDR2 are SGDLS and YYNGEE. V gave up 0 bases and J gave up 7 bases, with 5 bases separating them. This CDR3 comprises 13 residues. The CDR3 nucleotides are TGTGCCAGCAGCGTAGTCCCAAATTCACCCCTCCACTTT. Protein: CASSVVPNSPLHF. The full variable domain, its missing parts supplied by reference TRBV9 and TRBJ1-6, is DSGVTQTPKHLITATGQRVTLRCSPRSGDLSVYWYQQSLDQGLQFLIQYYNGEERAKGNILERFSAQQFPDLHSELNLSSLELGDSALYFCASSVVPNSPLHFGNGTRLTVT.

The rearrangement uses TRBV24-1 and TRBJ1-2, with a possible D match to TRBD1 (6 bases). Deletions cut 5 bases from V and 6 bases from J, with 12 bases between. Looked up from germline, CDR1 is KGHDR and CDR2 is SFDVKD. This CDR3 region has 13 residues. The CDR3 DNA sequence: TGTGCCACCAGTGTTCAGGGGTGGAATGGCTACACCTTC. This translates into CATSVQGWNGYTF.

This clone showed up just once. The chain uses TRBV27 and TRBJ1-1; TRBD1 is a possible D gene (5 bases). Trimming cost V 5 bases and J 0 bases, with 13 bases left between them. The CDR3 loop spans 15 amino acids. Germline V gene lookup returns CDR1 MNHEY and CDR2 SMNVEV (reference sequence). As DNA, the CDR3 is TGTGCCAGCAGTAAATCAGGGATCTTGAACACTGAAGCTTTCTTT. Residues: CASSKSGILNTEAFF.

V gene TRBV6-2 or TRBV6-3 combines with J gene TRBJ2-7; no reliable D call. The CDR3 is 11 residues long. Trimming cost V 5 bases and J 7 bases, with 9 bases left between them. CDR1 is MNHEY, CDR2 SVGEGT, per germline. CDR3 in DNA: TGTGCCAGCAGTCCCGACGGGGAGCAGTACTTC. Encoded protein: CASSPDGEQYF.

This clone came up once. The chain has TRBV7-9 and TRBJ2-5, with D perhaps TRBD2 (5 bases). There are 12 residues in the CDR3. The V and J ends lost 5 bases and 5 bases respectively, with 9 bases between them. The V gene's germline CDR1 is SEHNR and CDR2 FQNEAQ (reference sequence). Written as DNA, the CDR3 is TGTGCCAGCAGCCAACGGAGGGAGACCCAGTACTTC. As protein: CASSQRRETQYF.

The rearrangement joins TRBV6-5 to TRBJ1-3; D call uncertain. Germline V gives CDR1 MNHEY, CDR2 SVGAGI. The CDR3 is made up of 14 amino acids. V was shortened by 6 bases and J by 8 bases, with 17 bases between the two germline ends. CDR3 nucleotide sequence: TGTGCCAGCAGGAACGCCCGAGGTTCTGACACCATATATTTT. It codes for CASRNARGSDTIYF.

J is TRBJ2-1 and V is TRBV10-1; TRBD2 aligns across 11 bases. Germline CDR1 WNHNN, CDR2 SYGVQD (reference sequence). Trimming at V came to 5 bases and at J to 6 bases, leaving 9 bases not matched to a gene. There are 16 residues in the CDR3. This CDR3 reads CASSIVLAGVINEQFF. The CDR3 nucleotides read TGCGCCAGCAGTATCGTACTAGCGGGAGTAATCAATGAGCAGTTCTTC.

V is TRBV6-2 or TRBV6-3 and J is TRBJ2-3; a possible D gene is TRBD1 (6 bases). Per germline, CDR1 MNHEY and CDR2 SVGEGT. The ends were cut back, 6 bases at V and 3 bases at J, with 19 bases in the middle. The CDR3 sequence is 16 residues long. CDR3 loop: CASSLYGTPRTDTQYF. As DNA, the CDR3 is TGTGCCAGCAGCCTCTACGGGACACCTCGAACAGATACGCAGTATTTT.

The chain joins TRBV7-9 to TRBJ1-3, with 7 bases fitting TRBD1. This CDR3 region has 15 residues. Looked up from germline, CDR1 is SEHNR and CDR2 is FQNEAQ (reference sequence). The ends lost 4 bases at V and 0 bases at J; junction bases unmatched: 3. CDR3 amino acids: CASSYGQASGNTIYF. CDR3 sequence (DNA): TGTGCCAGCAGCTACGGACAGGCCTCTGGAAACACCATATATTTT. The full variable domain, in which reference TRBV7-9 and TRBJ1-3 provide the parts outside the CDR3, is DTGVSQNPRHKITKRGQNVTFRCDPISEHNRLYWYRQTLGQGPEFLTYFQNEAQLEKSRLLSDRFSAERPKGSFSTLEIQRTEQGDSAMYLCASSYGQASGNTIYFGEGSWLTVV.

This chain uses TRBV24-1 with TRBJ2-1; 14 bases are shared with TRBD2. The CDR3 runs to 15 residues. After removal of 5 bases from V and 6 bases from J, the junction contained 2 bases not matched to a gene. Germline CDR1 is KGHDR and CDR2 is SFDVKD. CDR3 in DNA: TGTGCCACCAGTGGCGGACTAGCGGGAGGCAATGAGCAGTTCTTC. As protein: CATSGGLAGGNEQFF.

This chain joins TRBV19 and TRBJ1-4; D possibly corresponds to TRBD1 (5 bases). Trimming pared 4 bases from V and 5 bases from J, leaving 17 bases between. Per germline, CDR1 LNHDA and CDR2 SQIVND (reference sequence). CDR3 size: 16 residues. CDR3 DNA: TGTGCCAGTAGTACCCCTTGGGGCCGCTTGAATGAAAAACTGTTTTTT. Its translation: CASSTPWGRLNEKLFF.

The rearrangement uses TRBV19 and TRBJ1-1; 9 bases are shared with TRBD1. The V and J ends lost 7 bases and 1 base, in that order; junction bases with no gene match: 4. Germline V CDR1 and CDR2: LNHDA, SQIVND (reference sequence). The CDR3 is 14 amino acids. The CDR3 DNA sequence: TGTGCCAGTATTCCGACAGGGGGGAACACTGAAGCTTTCTTT. The encoded protein is CASIPTGGNTEAFF. Filled out from reference TRBV19 and TRBJ1-1, the complete variable domain reads DGGITQSPKYLFRKEGQNVTLSCEQNLNHDAMYWYRQDPGQGLRLIYYSQIVNDFQKGDIAEGYSVSREKKESFPLTVTSAQKNPTAFYLCASIPTGGNTEAFFGQGTRLTVV.

This clone has just one count. The CDR3 here is CASSLSHGQGETQYF. The DNA for the CDR3 is TGTGCCAGCAGCCTTAGCCATGGACAGGGTGAGACCCAGTACTTC. V and J are TRBV4-2 and TRBJ2-5; 8 nucleotides align to TRBD1. The germline V gene has CDR1 LGHNA and CDR2 YNFKEQ. The CDR3 has 15 residues. Trimming cost V 4 bases and J 5 bases; bases outside gene matches: 9.